This T cell receptor (beta chain) came from a study of T cell responses to AZD1222 COVID-19 vaccine. About the research overall: Pooling covered second doses at about 4 or about 12 weeks.

The germline gives CDR1 SGHVS, CDR2 FQNEAQ. The V end was cut by 3 bases, the J end by 5 bases, with 7 bases between. This CDR3 has 13 amino acids. Measured with immunoSEQ multiplex PCR; TCRdb has only the in-frame clones, and not every one. The repertoire includes around 100,000 clones, around 90% of them detected once, and under 2% sits in the top ten. This chain connects TRBV7-8 to TRBJ2-2; D unclear. The TCR originated in an adult in good health. Sequences were derived from peripheral blood, sampled on day 0 of AZD1222 vaccination. The CDR3 sequence is CASSFSNTGELFF. The CDR3, as DNA: TGTGCCAGCAGCTTTTCTAATACCGGGGAGCTGTTTTTT.